The 29 T cell receptor beta chains below were found in one sample sequenced in a study of beta chain features in type 1 diabetes. Investigators reverse transcribed all isolated RNA, so they sequenced expressed TCRB transcripts. Sequencing was performed with immunoSEQ multiplex PCR; in TCRdb, only in-frame clones are kept and a portion is missing. This sample has about 240,000 clones, with over 11% found just once. Their antigens are not known. Notes on the study in general: Researchers report that Type 1 diabetes patients had moderately but significantly shorter TCRB CDR3s across all four CD4+ subsets.

Sequencing was performed on naive CD4+ T cells from blood. Receptor source: a man aged 25-40 years with type 1 diabetes.

V usage is TRBV7-8 and J usage is TRBJ1-2; 9 bases line up with TRBD1. The CDR3 spans 14 residues. Germline CDR1 SGHVS, CDR2 FQNEAQ. After removal of 1 base from V and 11 bases from J, the junction contained 8 bases not matched to a gene. DNA of the CDR3: TGTGCCAGCAGCTTAGAACAGGGGGCGATTGGATACACCTTC. It translates to CASSLEQGAIGYTF.

This clone has only a few counts. This chain connects TRBV9 to TRBJ2-7; 10 nucleotides match TRBD2. CDR3 length: 14 residues. V was clipped by 2 bases and J by 7 bases; unmatched bases: 6. CDR1 and CDR2 (germline): SGDLS, YYNGEE. The DNA of the CDR3 is TGTGCCAGCAGCGTCCTAGCGGGAGTAGGAGAGCAGTACTTC. It yields the protein CASSVLAGVGEQYF. Supplemented by reference TRBV9 and TRBJ2-7, the full variable domain reads DSGVTQTPKHLITATGQRVTLRCSPRSGDLSVYWYQQSLDQGLQFLIQYYNGEERAKGNILERFSAQQFPDLHSELNLSSLELGDSALYFCASSVLAGVGEQYFGPGTRLTVT.

The chain joins TRBV10-3 to TRBJ2-1; 8 positions agree with TRBD2. The CDR3 runs to 14 residues. Germline V gene data show CDR1 as ENHRY and CDR2 as SYGVKD. Unmatched junction bases numbered 2, after V lost 0 bases and J lost 7 bases. The CDR3 DNA reads as TGTGCCATCAGTGAGTCAAGCGGGAGAAATGAGCAGTTCTTC. The encoded protein is CAISESSGRNEQFF.

The chain has TRBV9 and TRBJ2-5, with unresolved D. Germline loops: CDR1 SGDLS, CDR2 YYNGEE. Trimming left V 0 bases short and J 4 bases short, with 10 bases between. This CDR3 is built from 14 residues. The CDR3 DNA follows: TGTGCCAGCAGCGTAGGTTCGCAGGCAGAGACCCAGTACTTC. Its protein product is CASSVGSQAETQYF.

The chain combines TRBV19 with TRBJ1-2, with 7 bases aligning to TRBD1. The CDR3 has 14 amino acids. V was pared by 5 bases and J by 8 bases, with 11 bases of the junction left unmatched. Germline CDR1 is LNHDA and CDR2 is SQIVND (reference sequence). The DNA for the CDR3 is TGTGCCAGTAGTCAACAACAGGGGCCTGGAGGCTACACCTTC. Its protein is CASSQQQGPGGYTF. The full variable domain, in which reference TRBV19 and TRBJ1-2 provide the parts outside the CDR3, is DGGITQSPKYLFRKEGQNVTLSCEQNLNHDAMYWYRQDPGQGLRLIYYSQIVNDFQKGDIAEGYSVSREKKESFPLTVTSAQKNPTAFYLCASSQQQGPGGYTFGSGTRLTVV.

This clone was counted between two and nine times. The chain recombines TRBV7-2 with TRBJ1-6, with D hard to call. V was pared by 4 bases and J by 3 bases, with 13 bases between. The germline V gene has CDR1 SGHTA and CDR2 FQGNSA. The CDR3 loop spans 16 amino acids. This CDR3 reads CASSSPLSGYNSPLHF. DNA for the CDR3: TGTGCCAGCAGCTCCCCGCTGAGCGGCTATAATTCACCCCTCCACTTT. Filled out from reference TRBV7-2 and TRBJ1-6, the complete variable domain reads GAGVSQSPSNKVTEKGKDVELRCDPISGHTALYWYRQSLGQGLEFLIYFQGNSAPDKSGLPSDRFSAERTGGSVSTLTIQRTQQEDSAVYLCASSSPLSGYNSPLHFGNGTRLTVT.

This clone showed up just a few times. The chain links TRBV5-1 to TRBJ2-1; tentatively, D is TRBD2 (7 bases). Germline assignment: CDR1 SGHRS and CDR2 YFSETQ. The CDR3 totals 14 residues. V was pared by 1 base and J by 8 bases, with 13 bases between. CDR3 DNA sequence: TGCGCCAGCAGCTTGCGGGGGGCAGGGGATGAGCAGTTCTTC. It is translated as CASSLRGAGDEQFF.

This chain uses TRBV5-1 with TRBJ2-2, with D unresolved. The CDR3 consists of 14 residues. V lost 0 bases and J 6 bases, leaving 9 bases between the germline ends. CDR1 and CDR2 from the germline V gene are SGHRS and YFSETQ. CDR3 loop: CASSLAEHPGELFF. In DNA form, the CDR3 reads TGCGCCAGCAGCTTGGCCGAGCACCCCGGGGAGCTGTTTTTT. Drawing the rest from reference TRBV5-1 and TRBJ2-2, the complete variable domain is KAGVTQTPRYLIKTRGQQVTLSCSPISGHRSVSWYQQTPGQGLQFLFEYFSETQRNKGNFPGRFSGRQFSNSRSEMNVSTLELGDSALYLCASSLAEHPGELFFGEGSRLTVL.

This clone was picked up a small number of times. V usage is TRBV4-1 and J usage is TRBJ2-7; 8 nucleotides line up with TRBD1. The CDR3 length is 18 residues. V was pared by 0 bases and J by 0 bases, with 10 bases of the junction left unmatched. Germline V gene lookup returns CDR1 MGHRA and CDR2 YSYEKL. The CDR3 DNA reads as TGCGCCAGCAGCCAAGATCCGCCCCAGGGGGCTAGCTCCTACGAGCAGTACTTC. Translating it yields CASSQDPPQGASSYEQYF.

This clone was counted between two and nine times. The CDR3 sequence is CASSMRQGVYEQYF. CDR3 nucleotides: TGTGCCAGCTCAATGAGACAGGGGGTCTACGAGCAGTACTTC. The rearrangement links TRBV18 to TRBJ2-7; TRBD1 matches 9 bases. CDR1 KGHSH and CDR2 LQKENI come from the germline V gene. The CDR3 is made up of 14 amino acids. After removal of 5 bases from V and 3 bases from J, the junction contained 5 bases not matched to a gene.

Only a few counts were recorded for this clone. The chain combines TRBV2 with TRBJ2-2, with 7 bases identical to TRBD1. The CDR3 has 15 residues. CDR1 and CDR2 from the germline V gene are SNHLY and FYNNEI. J gave up 0 bases and V 7 bases, and 5 bases lay outside the gene matches. The CDR3 bases are TGTGCCAGCACCGTAACAGGGGCGAACACCGGGGAGCTGTTTTTT. Protein sequence: CASTVTGANTGELFF.

The V and J genes are TRBV30 and TRBJ1-5; a possible D gene is TRBD1 (6 bases). The CDR3 is made up of 15 amino acids. V shed 5 bases and J shed 2 bases, with 16 bases lying between them. CDR1 is GTSNPN, CDR2 SVGIG, per germline (reference sequence). CDR3 in DNA: TGTGCCTGGGAACAGGGAACCGGGGGCAATCAGCCCCAGCATTTT. Residues: CAWEQGTGGNQPQHF.

This clone was seen more than once but under ten times. The J gene is TRBJ2-7, the V gene TRBV11-2; TRBD1 aligns across 9 bases. The CDR3 spans 14 residues. V shed 5 bases, J shed 5 bases, and the junction held 7 bases outside the gene matches. Germline values: CDR1 SGHAT, CDR2 FQNNGV. The CDR3 here is CASSRDRVAHEQYF. CDR3 bases: TGTGCCAGCAGCCGGGACAGGGTAGCCCACGAGCAGTACTTC.

As regards this clone: The sample carries other DNA sequences with the same CDR3. The gene calls are TRBV7-9 and TRBJ1-1; the match to TRBD1 covers 7 bases. CDR1 is SEHNR, CDR2 FQNEAQ, per germline (reference sequence). V gave up 4 bases and J gave up 4 bases; unmatched junction bases: 3. The length of the CDR3 is 13 residues. The CDR3 reads CASSSQGGTEAFF. CDR3 coding DNA: TGTGCCAGCAGCTCTCAGGGGGGCACTGAAGCTTTCTTT.

A single count supports this clone. This chain links TRBV5-1 with TRBJ2-3, with 8 bases aligning to TRBD1. This CDR3 region has 15 residues. The V gene's germline CDR1 is SGHRS and CDR2 YFSETQ. The ends lost 4 bases at V and 5 bases at J; junction bases unmatched: 9. CDR3 nucleotides: TGCGCCAGCAGCCCTGGACAGGGATCGGGAGATACGCAGTATTTT. It is translated as CASSPGQGSGDTQYF.

The chain combines TRBV30 with TRBJ1-1; possibly TRBD1 for D (6 bases). The CDR3 spans 12 residues. Trimming took 2 bases from V and 10 from J, leaving 14 bases between them. Germline values: CDR1 GTSNPN, CDR2 SVGIG (reference sequence). The CDR3 loop reads CAWSPQGNAAFF. The CDR3 DNA reads TGTGCCTGGAGTCCCCAGGGGAATGCAGCTTTCTTT.

In this sample, this clone turned up once. This chain joins TRBV9 and TRBJ1-2; D ambiguous. The V end lost 4 bases, the J end lost 6 bases, and 10 bases lay between the germline ends. Germline lookup yields CDR1 SGDLS and CDR2 YYNGEE. CDR3 length: 12 amino acids. CDR3 protein: CASSSQEDGYTF. The CDR3 region has the DNA TGTGCCAGCAGCTCGCAGGAGGATGGCTACACCTTC.

This clone was seen a handful of times. The rearrangement uses TRBV18 and TRBJ1-5, with D uncertain. The germline V gene encodes CDR1 KGHSH and CDR2 LQKENI. V gave up 2 bases and J gave up 3 bases, with 11 bases separating them. The CDR3 runs to 15 residues. This CDR3 is CASSPEVTSNQPQHF. The CDR3 region has the DNA TGTGCCAGCTCACCAGAGGTAACCTCCAATCAGCCCCAGCATTTT. The whole variable domain, remainder taken from reference TRBV18 and TRBJ1-5, is NAGVMQNPRHLVRRRGQEARLRCSPMKGHSHVYWYRQLPEEGLKFMVYLQKENIIDESGMPKERFSAEFPKEGPSILRIQQVVRGDSAAYFCASSPEVTSNQPQHFGDGTRLSIL.

The chain recombines TRBV19 with TRBJ2-7; TRBD2 matches 11 bases. The J call may be incorrect, as the DNA end agrees better with TRBJ2-5. Germline-derived CDR1 and CDR2 are LNHDA and SQIVND (reference sequence). The CDR3 spans 13 residues. In nucleotides, the CDR3 is TGTGCCAGTAGTACAGGGACTAGCGGGACCCAGTACTTC. Its translation is CASSTGTSGTQYF.

The chain is built from TRBV6-6 and TRBJ1-5; weak D call: TRBD1 (5 bases). Trimming pared 6 bases from V and 7 bases from J, leaving 16 bases between. Per the germline V gene, CDR1 is MNHNY and CDR2 is SVGAGI (reference sequence). The CDR3 is made up of 14 amino acids. CDR3 protein: CASSSQVLRQPQHF. CDR3 in DNA: TGTGCCAGCAGCTCACAGGTTCTTAGGCAGCCCCAGCATTTT.

The rearrangement links TRBV5-4 to TRBJ2-7, with 8 bases matching TRBD1. Trimming took 4 bases from V and 2 from J; bases not matched to a gene: 8. Germline CDR1 reads SGHNT; CDR2 reads YYREEE (reference sequence). The CDR3 has 15 residues. The CDR3 sequence is CASSLKQGGTYEQYF. The CDR3 DNA reads TGTGCCAGCAGCCTAAAACAGGGGGGAACCTACGAGCAGTACTTC.

The sample holds a few counts of this clone. The chain recombines TRBV7-2 with TRBJ2-5, with D tentatively TRBD2 (6 bases). CDR3 size: 14 residues. V was trimmed by 7 bases and J by 1 base, leaving 13 bases between them. Germline CDR1 SGHTA, CDR2 FQGNSA. The CDR3 spells CASNSGTGQETQYF. CDR3 nucleotide sequence: TGTGCCAGCAACTCCGGGACTGGCCAAGAGACCCAGTACTTC.

CDR3 bases: TGTGCCAGCAGTCTTCAGGTGTCCTACAATGAGCAGTTCTTC. Amino acid sequence: CASSLQVSYNEQFF. J is TRBJ2-1 and V is TRBV2; no firm D call. This CDR3 is built from 14 residues. From germline, CDR1 is SNHLY and CDR2 FYNNEI. V lost 5 bases to trimming and J lost 1 base, with 9 bases between them.

This clone was counted between two and nine times. J is TRBJ2-3 and V is TRBV5-1; D uncertain. This CDR3 is 14 amino acids long. Germline V gene data show CDR1 as SGHRS and CDR2 as YFSETQ. V lost 0 bases, J lost 0 bases, and 5 bases lay in between. The CDR3 sequence is CASSLGYSTDTQYF. As DNA, the CDR3 is TGCGCCAGCAGCTTGGGCTACAGCACAGATACGCAGTATTTT.

The CDR3 loop is CASSDGTGARGYTF. In DNA, the CDR3 is TGTGCCAGCAGTGATGGGACAGGGGCGAGGGGCTACACCTTC. This rearrangement joins TRBV6-4 to TRBJ1-2; TRBD1 matches 10 bases. With 3 bases clipped from V and 8 bases from J, the junction kept 6 bases outside the gene matches. The CDR3 contains 14 residues. Germline CDR1 and CDR2: MRHNA and SNTAGT.

This clone occurred a few times. The rearrangement uses TRBV6-1 and TRBJ2-7; 9 bases agree with TRBD2. V shed 1 base, J shed 3 bases, and the junction held 4 bases outside the gene matches. Germline CDR1 MNHNS, CDR2 SASEGT. The CDR3 is 15 amino acids. Here the CDR3 reads CASSEGSGGLYEQYF. The CDR3 coding sequence is TGTGCCAGCAGTGAAGGGAGCGGGGGGCTCTACGAGCAGTACTTC.

This sequence joins TRBV7-8 and TRBJ2-5, with TRBD1 matching 7 bases. Unmatched junction bases numbered 5, after V lost 5 bases and J lost 2 bases. This CDR3 contains 14 residues. The germline CDR1 and CDR2 sequences are SGHVS and FQNEAQ. Written as DNA, the CDR3 is TGTGCCAGCAGCACAAGGGACAGACAAGAGACCCAGTACTTC. Translating gives CASSTRDRQETQYF.

This clone was detected a few times. Written as DNA, the CDR3 is TGTGCCAGCAGCGTAGGTGGCAGGATCCCTCACCTTGAAAACATTCAGTACTTC. Translated: CASSVGGRIPHLENIQYF. The chain employs TRBV9 and TRBJ2-4; D is ambiguous. Trimming pared 0 bases from V and 5 bases from J, leaving 21 bases between. The CDR3 covers 18 residues. Germline V lookup: CDR1 SGDLS, CDR2 YYNGEE.

The rearrangement uses TRBV10-3 and TRBJ1-6; D unclear. Germline V gene lookup returns CDR1 ENHRY and CDR2 SYGVKD. V was trimmed by 0 bases and J by 7 bases, leaving 4 bases between them. The CDR3 sequence is 13 residues long. CDR3: CAISESGNSPLHF. CDR3 coding DNA: TGTGCCATCAGTGAGTCGGGCAATTCACCCCTCCACTTT.